These 25 T cell receptor beta chains originate from one sample sequenced in a study of blood T cells in healthy people across ages. Together with a sample-barcoded 5' primer, a J-beta primer mix was included in a second PCR lasting about 6 to 11 cycles. TCRdb processed the 5' RACE reads anew with MiXCR; each CDR3 protein has one entry. The table includes roughly 1,800,000 distinct CDR3 sequences, around half detected once. Input material: blood. These receptors were taken from a woman between 35 and 50 years old in good health.

The chain uses TRBV18 and TRBJ2-1; the match to TRBD2 covers 13 bases. The CDR3 has 17 amino acids. V was pared by 3 bases and J by 2 bases, with 4 bases of the junction left unmatched. The germline V gene has CDR1 KGHSH and CDR2 LQKENI. CDR3 in DNA: TGTGCCAGCTCACCTGGGACTAGCGGGGCACCCTACAATGAGCAGTTCTTC. Translation gives CASSPGTSGAPYNEQFF.

This clonotype was found a few times. CDR3 DNA: TGTGCCAGCAGGCAGGAGGGGGATAATTCACCCCTCCACTTT. Its translation: CASRQEGDNSPLHF. The chain couples TRBV6-5 to TRBJ1-6; maybe TRBD1 (6 bases). This CDR3 is 14 amino acids long. Germline-derived CDR1 and CDR2 are MNHEY and SVGAGI. Trimming pared 6 bases from V and 5 bases from J, leaving 11 bases between.

V gene TRBV24-1 combines with J gene TRBJ2-5; D is unclear. Germline CDR1 reads KGHDR; CDR2 reads SFDVKD. This CDR3 region has 15 residues. V lost 5 bases to trimming and J lost 1 base, with 13 bases between them. The CDR3 region is CATSGWAASQETQYF. CDR3 DNA sequence: TGTGCCACCAGTGGGTGGGCAGCTAGCCAAGAGACCCAGTACTTC.

J is TRBJ2-1 and V is TRBV3-1; D is unclear. The CDR3 loop spans 13 amino acids. V lost 1 base to trimming and J lost 7 bases, with 8 bases between them. The germline V gene has CDR1 LGHDT and CDR2 YNNKEL (reference sequence). Written as DNA, the CDR3 is TGTGCCAGCAGCCAAGCAAGGTCTAATGAGCAGTTCTTC. Protein: CASSQARSNEQFF.

This rearrangement joins TRBV5-6 to TRBJ2-7; possibly TRBD2 for D (5 bases). Trimming left V 3 bases short and J 2 bases short, with 21 bases between. CDR3 length: 17 residues. Germline values: CDR1 SGHDT, CDR2 YYEEEE. CDR3 nucleotides: TGTGCCAGCAGCTGGGATACTAGACCTCCTATACCCTACGAGCAGTACTTC. This gives the protein CASSWDTRPPIPYEQYF.

The J gene is TRBJ2-4, the V gene TRBV28; either TRBD1 or TRBD2 may fit D (5 bases each). The germline V gene has CDR1 MDHEN and CDR2 SYDVKM. The length of the CDR3 is 14 residues. Trimming cost V 7 bases and J 10 bases, with 20 bases left between them. DNA for the CDR3: TGTGCCAGCAACCCGGGACGTGGGGCGGGTATTCAGTACTTC. It encodes CASNPGRGAGIQYF.

The chain has TRBV3-1 and TRBJ2-3; TRBD1 agrees at 8 bases. The length of the CDR3 is 15 residues. CDR1 LGHDT and CDR2 YNNKEL come from the germline V gene (reference sequence). J lost 0 bases, V lost 7 bases, and 6 bases had no gene match. This CDR3 reads CASTYRTGSTDTQYF. In DNA form, the CDR3 reads TGTGCCAGCACCTACAGGACAGGGAGCACAGATACGCAGTATTTT.

The gene calls are TRBV28 and TRBJ2-3, with D unclear. This CDR3 has 14 amino acids. V was clipped by 5 bases and J by 4 bases, with 13 bases between them. CDR1 and CDR2 from the germline V gene are MDHEN and SYDVKM. CDR3: CASSGLIVSDTQYF. Here the CDR3 DNA reads TGTGCCAGCAGTGGCCTAATCGTATCAGATACGCAGTATTTT.

V and J are TRBV6-5 and TRBJ1-1; D is undetermined. Trimming took 6 bases from V and 1 from J, leaving 12 bases between them. Germline CDR1 MNHEY, CDR2 SVGAGI. There are 14 residues in the CDR3. In DNA, the CDR3 is TGTGCCAGCAGCCTAGGGTACTCGAACACTGAAGCTTTCTTT. Encoded protein: CASSLGYSNTEAFF.

This rearrangement joins TRBV10-3 to TRBJ2-3, with D possibly matching TRBD1 (6 bases). CDR1 is ENHRY, CDR2 SYGVKD, per germline. Trimming shortened V by 1 base and J by 2 bases, and 16 bases separated the two germline ends. There are 17 residues in the CDR3. In DNA, the CDR3 is TGTGCCATCAGTGAGTTCCCACAGGGTACTCTCACAGATACGCAGTATTTT. Its protein product is CAISEFPQGTLTDTQYF.

The rearrangement links TRBV20-1 to TRBJ2-7; 10 bases match TRBD1. Trimming at V came to 7 bases and at J to 5 bases, leaving 5 bases not matched to a gene. Per germline, CDR1 DFQATT and CDR2 SNEGSKA (reference sequence). This CDR3 contains 12 residues. CDR3 sequence reads: CSVDRGRDEQYF. The DNA of the CDR3 is TGCAGTGTTGACAGGGGGCGTGACGAGCAGTACTTC.

Remarks on this clonotype: A much larger clonotype is one base distant, so this may be a read error. This rearrangement joins TRBV12-3 or TRBV12-4 to TRBJ2-3; possible D gene TRBD2, 6 bases. This CDR3 is built from 15 residues. The V end was cut by 3 bases, the J end by 5 bases, with 15 bases between. Here the CDR3 DNA reads TGTGCCAGCAGTTTCTTGGGCGGGGACGTAGATACGCAGTATTTT. Its translation is CASSFLGGDVDTQYF.

Details on this clonotype: Its ends do not fully match the called genes, so a read error is possible. This chain links TRBV7-8 with TRBJ1-4; TRBD1 matches 11 bases. This CDR3 contains 17 residues. Per germline, CDR1 SGHVS and CDR2 FQNEAQ. The CDR3 region is CASSRGQGAATDEKLFF. Written as DNA, the CDR3 is TGTGCCAGCAGCCGCGGACAGGGGGCCGCAACTGATGAAAAACTGTTTTTT.

The genes are TRBV5-1 and TRBJ2-2; TRBD1 is a possible D gene (6 bases). Trimming stripped 3 bases from V and 5 bases from J, with 8 bases between. CDR3 length equals 13 residues. CDR1 is SGHRS, CDR2 YFSETQ, per germline. The CDR3 protein is CASSYRETGELFF. For the CDR3, the DNA is TGCGCCAGCAGCTACAGGGAAACCGGGGAGCTGTTTTTT.

This clonotype showed up just a few times. This chain joins TRBV20-1 and TRBJ2-7; tentative D call: TRBD1 (5 bases). The CDR3 totals 14 residues. V lost 3 bases and J 5 bases, leaving 17 bases between the germline ends. Germline loops: CDR1 DFQATT, CDR2 SNEGSKA (reference sequence). CDR3 nucleotides: TGCAGTGCTAGTCCCGGCAGGGCCCCCCACGAGCAGTACTTC. Protein: CSASPGRAPHEQYF.

The rearrangement links TRBV2 to TRBJ1-3; D unclear. The CDR3 has 19 amino acids. Between the trimmed V and J ends, which lost 5 bases and 0 bases, there was a span of 23 bases. Germline V lookup: CDR1 SNHLY, CDR2 FYNNEI. The CDR3 region has the DNA TGTGCCAGCAGTAACCGACCGACGGAAGCAATTCTCTCTGGAAACACCATATATTTT. It encodes CASSNRPTEAILSGNTIYF.

This CDR3 is CASSSLGAEFNYGYTF. The CDR3 DNA follows: TGTGCCAGCAGTTCTTTGGGGGCTGAGTTCAACTATGGCTACACCTTC. The chain recombines TRBV12-3 or TRBV12-4 with TRBJ1-2; a possible D gene is TRBD1 (6 bases). Trimming took 4 bases from V and 2 from J, leaving 17 bases between them. The CDR3 sequence is 16 residues long.

In this sample, this clonotype turned up once. This chain links TRBV7-2 with TRBJ2-3; possible D gene TRBD2, 5 bases. V was cut by 8 bases and J by 4 bases, with 25 bases left in between. The length of the CDR3 is 17 residues. Germline loops: CDR1 SGHTA, CDR2 FQGNSA. CDR3 in DNA: TGTGCCAGCGCCCCAAACTTAGCTGGGGTGGGAGCAGATACGCAGTATTTT. This sequence encodes CASAPNLAGVGADTQYF.

This clonotype was observed a handful of times. The chain employs TRBV4-1 and TRBJ2-3; TRBD1 aligns across 11 bases. The CDR3 has 15 amino acids. V shed 3 bases, J shed 6 bases, and the junction held 5 bases outside the gene matches. CDR1 and CDR2 (germline): MGHRA, YSYEKL. CDR3 nucleotides: TGCGCCAGCAGCCACGGGGGACAGGGGGGCGATACGCAGTATTTT. It specifies CASSHGGQGGDTQYF.

This rearrangement joins TRBV3-1 to TRBJ2-1, with 12 positions matching TRBD2. There are 17 residues in the CDR3. J gave up 5 bases and V 1 base, and 6 bases lay outside the gene matches. CDR1 is LGHDT, CDR2 YNNKEL, per germline (reference sequence). The CDR3 nucleotides read TGTGCCAGCAGCCAAGGCGGACTAGCGGGGAGCCACAATGAGCAGTTCTTC. Protein: CASSQGGLAGSHNEQFF.

The genes are TRBV5-1 and TRBJ1-5; 9 nucleotides match TRBD1. V shed 0 bases, J shed 3 bases, and the junction held 1 base outside the gene matches. The germline V gene has CDR1 SGHRS and CDR2 YFSETQ. CDR3 size: 15 residues. The CDR3 loop is CASSLGQGDNQPQHF. For the CDR3, the DNA is TGCGCCAGCAGCTTGGGACAGGGGGACAATCAGCCCCAGCATTTT.

V is TRBV7-3 and J is TRBJ2-5; D tentatively reads TRBD1 or TRBD2 (5 bases each). The V gene's germline CDR1 is SGHTA and CDR2 FQGTGA. The CDR3 has 16 amino acids. V shed 5 bases and J shed 2 bases, with 18 bases lying between them. CDR3 region: CASSPHGALLQETQYF. As DNA, the CDR3 is TGTGCCAGCAGCCCGCACGGGGCCCTCCTTCAAGAGACCCAGTACTTC.

This chain joins TRBV6-2 or TRBV6-3 and TRBJ2-5, with TRBD1 matching 10 bases. Germline CDR1 and CDR2: MNHEY and SVGEGT. V gave up 0 bases and J gave up 11 bases; unmatched junction bases: 12. The CDR3 extends over 16 amino acids. The CDR3 is CASSYSIGTGVNEQYF. As DNA, the CDR3 is TGTGCCAGCAGTTACTCGATCGGGACAGGGGTCAATGAGCAGTACTTC.

The chain joins TRBV5-4 to TRBJ2-5; D gene unclear. CDR3 length: 15 residues. V dropped 0 bases and J dropped 3 bases, with 12 bases sitting between them. The germline CDR1 and CDR2 sequences are SGHNT and YYREEE (reference sequence). As DNA, the CDR3 is TGTGCCAGCAGCTTGGCGGGCAGCAGAAAAGAGACCCAGTACTTC. Its translation: CASSLAGSRKETQYF.

The genes are TRBV7-2 and TRBJ1-3, with D unresolved. This CDR3 is 14 amino acids long. In germline, CDR1 is SGHTA, CDR2 FQGNSA. V lost 7 bases, J lost 0 bases, and 10 bases lay in between. CDR3 sequence: CASTLENSGNTIYF. In DNA form, the CDR3 reads TGTGCCAGCACCCTCGAGAACTCTGGAAACACCATATATTTT. Complete variable domain (other parts from reference TRBV7-2 and TRBJ1-3): GAGVSQSPSNKVTEKGKDVELRCDPISGHTALYWYRQSLGQGLEFLIYFQGNSAPDKSGLPSDRFSAERTGGSVSTLTIQRTQQEDSAVYLCASTLENSGNTIYFGEGSWLTVV.